The clone carrying this TCR beta chain was seen at least ten times. The antigen is undetermined. The entry originates in a study of T cell repertoires in cytomegalovirus infection. Trimming removed 5 bases from V and 6 bases from J; junction bases left unmatched: 10. This CDR3 is 16 amino acids long. Germline V CDR1 and CDR2: SGHTA, FQGNSA. TCRdb re-derived calls from the reads in MiXCR, one entry per CDR3 protein. The sample yields approximately 500,000 distinct CDR3 sequences, 30% to 40% seen once. The chain is built from TRBV7-2 and TRBJ2-3; TRBD2 matches 11 bases. The sample consisted of cultured PBMCs, taken from culture after CMV antigen stimulation. The TCR sequence derives from a human donor in good health (CMV status not recorded). Some clones in this sample may be carry-over from other donors' samples. The CDR3 loop is CASSPTLAGELDTQYF. CDR3 DNA: TGTGCCAGCAGCCCTACACTAGCGGGAGAACTGGATACGCAGTATTTT.